This TCR beta chain was profiled in a study of T-cell reconstitution after alpha-beta-depleted transplantation in children. Study outcomes and limitations: Most T-cell counts and diversity one year after the transplant came from T cells that were newly produced. Where alpha-beta T cells came from about two months after transplant was reportedly several hundred expanded graft clones.

V lost 4 bases, J lost 10 bases, and 19 bases lay in between. This CDR3 contains 13 residues. From germline, CDR1 is SQVTM and CDR2 ANQGSEA. During its preparation, the TCRbeta library received unique molecular identifiers. TCRdb re-analysed the PCR reads in MiXCR, keeping a single row per CDR3 protein. The sample carries around 190,000 distinct CDR3 sequences, approximately 6.9% recorded once. This clonotype appeared a few times. What it binds is unknown. V is TRBV29-1 and J is TRBJ1-1, with D possibly TRBD1 on 6 matching bases. Sequencing used PBMCs, obtained before TCRalphabeta/CD19-depleted stem cell transplant. The TCR sequence derives from a boy between 2 and 10 years old with acute lymphoblastic leukemia, due to receive a stem cell transplant. CDR3 amino acids: CSVVAQGGTRAFF. The CDR3, as DNA: TGCAGCGTTGTAGCACAGGGCGGTACTAGAGCTTTCTTT.